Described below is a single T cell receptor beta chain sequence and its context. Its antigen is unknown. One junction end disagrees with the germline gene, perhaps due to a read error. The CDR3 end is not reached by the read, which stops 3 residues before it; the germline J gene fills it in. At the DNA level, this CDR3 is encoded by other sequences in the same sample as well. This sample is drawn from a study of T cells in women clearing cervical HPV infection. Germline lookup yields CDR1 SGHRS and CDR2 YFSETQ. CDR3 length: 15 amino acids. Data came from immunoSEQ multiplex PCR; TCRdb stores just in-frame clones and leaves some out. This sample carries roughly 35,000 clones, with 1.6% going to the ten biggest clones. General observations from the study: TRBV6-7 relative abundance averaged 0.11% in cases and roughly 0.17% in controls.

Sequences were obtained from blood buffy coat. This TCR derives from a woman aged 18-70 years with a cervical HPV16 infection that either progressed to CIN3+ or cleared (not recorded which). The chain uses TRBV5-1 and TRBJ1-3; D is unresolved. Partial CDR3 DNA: TGCGCCAGCAGCTTGGCGGGGTCCTCTGGAAACACG. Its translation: CASSLAGSSGNT. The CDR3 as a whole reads CASSLAGSSGNTIYF.